This TCR beta chain was found in a study of monozygotic twins with inflammatory bowel disease. Investigators pulled total RNA out of whole blood and did not sort T cells. Researchers used approximately 3,800 ng of total RNA for each TCR library. A 6-nucleotide sample barcode was carried by the UMIs, which template switching added. With the 5' RACE reads reprocessed, TCRdb shows one record per CDR3 protein and no DNA. Recorded for this sample: around 150,000 distinct CDR3 sequences. Study findings and constraints: Sharing of clonotypes with others was lower in IBD patients than in healthy twins, and this was especially so with disease activity.

To note about this clonotype: The antigen is not known.

The CDR3 sequence is 13 residues long. Germline V gene data show CDR1 as DFQATT and CDR2 as SNEGSKA (reference sequence). V is TRBV20-1 and J is TRBJ1-1; TCRdb's D gene call, TRBD1, goes unchecked for lack of DNA. Sequencing was performed on blood. The TCR was taken from a human donor with ulcerative colitis or Crohn's disease, or a healthy co-twin of an affected twin (not recorded which). The chain's CDR3 is CSAQGSTNTEAFF.